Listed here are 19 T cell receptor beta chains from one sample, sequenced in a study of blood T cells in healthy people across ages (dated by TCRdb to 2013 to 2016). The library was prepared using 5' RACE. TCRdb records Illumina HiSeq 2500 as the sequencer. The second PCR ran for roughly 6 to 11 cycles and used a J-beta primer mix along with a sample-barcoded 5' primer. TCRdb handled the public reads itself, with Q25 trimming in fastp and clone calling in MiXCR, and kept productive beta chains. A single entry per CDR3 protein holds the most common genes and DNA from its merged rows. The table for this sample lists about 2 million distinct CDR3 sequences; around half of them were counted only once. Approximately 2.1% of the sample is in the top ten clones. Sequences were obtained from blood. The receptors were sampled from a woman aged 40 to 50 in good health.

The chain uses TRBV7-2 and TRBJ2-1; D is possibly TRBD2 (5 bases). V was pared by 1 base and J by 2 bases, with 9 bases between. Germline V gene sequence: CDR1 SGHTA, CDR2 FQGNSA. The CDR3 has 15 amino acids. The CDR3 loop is CASSLGELAYNEQFF. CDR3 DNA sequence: TGTGCCAGCAGCTTAGGGGAACTAGCCTACAATGAGCAGTTCTTC.

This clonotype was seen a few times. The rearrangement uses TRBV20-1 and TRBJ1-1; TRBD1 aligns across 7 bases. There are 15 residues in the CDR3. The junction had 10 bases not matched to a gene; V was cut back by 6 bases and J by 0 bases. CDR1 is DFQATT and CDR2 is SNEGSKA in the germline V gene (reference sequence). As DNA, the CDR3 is TGCAGTGCCCCCAGACAGGGCCCCATGAACACTGAAGCTTTCTTT. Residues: CSAPRQGPMNTEAFF.

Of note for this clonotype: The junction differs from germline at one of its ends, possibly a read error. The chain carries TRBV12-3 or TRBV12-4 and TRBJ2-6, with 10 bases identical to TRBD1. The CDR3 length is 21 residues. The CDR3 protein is CASSFTNGSGQGRSGANVPTF. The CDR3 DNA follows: TGTGCCAGCAGTTTCACTAACGGATCGGGACAGGGGAGGTCTGGGGCCAACGTCCCGACTTTC.

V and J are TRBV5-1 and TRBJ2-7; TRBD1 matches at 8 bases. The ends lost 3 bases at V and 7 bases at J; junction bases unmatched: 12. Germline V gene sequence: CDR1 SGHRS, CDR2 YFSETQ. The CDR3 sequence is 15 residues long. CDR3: CASSSGTGSYNEQYF. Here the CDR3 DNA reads TGCGCCAGCAGCTCCGGGACAGGCTCCTACAATGAGCAGTACTTC.

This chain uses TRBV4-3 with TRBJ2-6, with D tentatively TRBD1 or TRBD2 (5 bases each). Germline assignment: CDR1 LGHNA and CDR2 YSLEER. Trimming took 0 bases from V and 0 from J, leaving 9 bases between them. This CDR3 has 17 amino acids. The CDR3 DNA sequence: TGCGCCAGCAGCCAAGAAGTGGGGGACTCTGGGGCCAACGTCCTGACTTTC. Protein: CASSQEVGDSGANVLTF.

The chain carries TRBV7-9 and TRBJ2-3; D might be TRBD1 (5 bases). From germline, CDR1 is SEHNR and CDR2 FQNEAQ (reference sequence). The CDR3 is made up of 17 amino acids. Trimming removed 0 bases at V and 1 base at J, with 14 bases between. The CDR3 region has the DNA TGTGCCAGCAGCTTAGCGACGGTCAGGGAAGGCACAGATACGCAGTATTTT. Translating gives CASSLATVREGTDTQYF.

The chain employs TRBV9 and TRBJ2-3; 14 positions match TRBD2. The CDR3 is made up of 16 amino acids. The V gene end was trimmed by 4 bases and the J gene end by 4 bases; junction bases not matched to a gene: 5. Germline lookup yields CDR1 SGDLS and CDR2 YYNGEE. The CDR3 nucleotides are TGTGCCAGCAGCCCGACTAGCGGGGGGGCACCAGATACGCAGTATTTT. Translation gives CASSPTSGGAPDTQYF.

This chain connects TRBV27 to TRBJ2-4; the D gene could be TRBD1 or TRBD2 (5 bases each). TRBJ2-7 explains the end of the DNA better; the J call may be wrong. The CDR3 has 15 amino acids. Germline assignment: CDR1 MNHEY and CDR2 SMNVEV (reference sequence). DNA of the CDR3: TGTGCCAGCAGTCACCGCCGGGACCTTTACTACGAGCAGTACTTC. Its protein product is CASSHRRDLYYEQYF.

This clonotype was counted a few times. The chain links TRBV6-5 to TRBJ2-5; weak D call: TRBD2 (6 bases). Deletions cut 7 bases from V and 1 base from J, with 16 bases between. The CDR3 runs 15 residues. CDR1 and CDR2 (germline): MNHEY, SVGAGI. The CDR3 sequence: CASTKLGGAQETQYF. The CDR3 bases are TGTGCCAGCACTAAACTCGGGGGTGCCCAAGAGACCCAGTACTTC.

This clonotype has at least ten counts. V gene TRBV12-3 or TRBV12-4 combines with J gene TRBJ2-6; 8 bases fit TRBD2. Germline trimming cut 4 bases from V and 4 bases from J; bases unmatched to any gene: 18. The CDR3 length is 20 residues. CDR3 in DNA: TGTGCCAGCAGTTCCACCCTACAGGGACTAGGGGGGCCCGGGGCCAACGTCCTGACTTTC. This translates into CASSSTLQGLGGPGANVLTF.

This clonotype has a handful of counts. CDR3 nucleotide sequence: TGCAGTGCTAGTAAGGAGCGCGACTATGGCTACACCTTC. Translation: CSASKERDYGYTF. The chain has TRBV20-1 and TRBJ1-2, with D unresolved. Trimming took off 3 bases at V and 3 bases at J, with 11 bases between the two ends. CDR3 length equals 13 residues. Germline values: CDR1 DFQATT, CDR2 SNEGSKA (reference sequence).

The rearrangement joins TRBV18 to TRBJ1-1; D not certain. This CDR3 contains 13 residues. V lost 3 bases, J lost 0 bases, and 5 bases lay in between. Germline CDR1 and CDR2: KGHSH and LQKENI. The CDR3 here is CASSPPLNTEAFF. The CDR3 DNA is TGTGCCAGCTCACCCCCCTTGAACACTGAAGCTTTCTTT.

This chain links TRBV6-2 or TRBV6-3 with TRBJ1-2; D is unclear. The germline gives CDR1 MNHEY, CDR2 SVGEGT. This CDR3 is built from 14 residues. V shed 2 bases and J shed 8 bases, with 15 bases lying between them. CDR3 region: CASSYPNFEAGYTF. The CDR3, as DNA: TGTGCCAGCAGTTACCCGAACTTCGAGGCCGGCTACACCTTC.

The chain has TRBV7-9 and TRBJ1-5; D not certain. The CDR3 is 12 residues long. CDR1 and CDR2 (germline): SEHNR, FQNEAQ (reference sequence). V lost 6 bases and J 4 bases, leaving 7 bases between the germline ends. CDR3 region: CASRRDNQPQHF. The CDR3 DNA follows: TGTGCCAGCAGACGAGATAATCAGCCCCAGCATTTT. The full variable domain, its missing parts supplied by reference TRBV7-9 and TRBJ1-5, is DTGVSQNPRHKITKRGQNVTFRCDPISEHNRLYWYRQTLGQGPEFLTYFQNEAQLEKSRLLSDRFSAERPKGSFSTLEIQRTEQGDSAMYLCASRRDNQPQHFGDGTRLSIL.

Here the CDR3 reads CASREAGLNQPQHF. CDR3 DNA: TGTGCCAGTAGAGAGGCAGGGTTGAATCAGCCCCAGCATTTT. The chain uses TRBV19 and TRBJ1-5, with D tentatively TRBD1 (5 bases). Trimming removed 6 bases from V and 4 bases from J, with 13 bases in between. The CDR3 is made up of 14 amino acids. Germline V gene data show CDR1 as LNHDA and CDR2 as SQIVND (reference sequence).

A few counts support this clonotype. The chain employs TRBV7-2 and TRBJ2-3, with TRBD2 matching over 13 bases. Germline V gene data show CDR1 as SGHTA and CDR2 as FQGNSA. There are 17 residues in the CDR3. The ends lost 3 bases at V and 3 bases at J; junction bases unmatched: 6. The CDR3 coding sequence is TGTGCCAGCAGCTTGGCCGGGACTAGCGGGGCGACAGATACGCAGTATTTT. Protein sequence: CASSLAGTSGATDTQYF. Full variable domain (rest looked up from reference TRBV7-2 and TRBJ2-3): GAGVSQSPSNKVTEKGKDVELRCDPISGHTALYWYRQSLGQGLEFLIYFQGNSAPDKSGLPSDRFSAERTGGSVSTLTIQRTQQEDSAVYLCASSLAGTSGATDTQYFGPGTRLTVL.

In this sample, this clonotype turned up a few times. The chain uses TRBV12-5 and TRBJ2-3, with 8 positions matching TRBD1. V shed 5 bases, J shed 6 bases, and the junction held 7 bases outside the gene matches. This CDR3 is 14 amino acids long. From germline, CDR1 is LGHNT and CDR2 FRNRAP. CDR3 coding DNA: TGTGCTAGTGGTAAAGGACAGGGAATGGATACGCAGTATTTT. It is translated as CASGKGQGMDTQYF.

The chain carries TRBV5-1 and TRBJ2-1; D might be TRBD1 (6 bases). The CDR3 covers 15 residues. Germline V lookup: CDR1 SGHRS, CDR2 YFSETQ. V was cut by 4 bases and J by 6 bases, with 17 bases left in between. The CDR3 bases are TGCGCCAGCAGCCCGCGGGTAGGGGGATTCAATGAGCAGTTCTTC. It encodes CASSPRVGGFNEQFF. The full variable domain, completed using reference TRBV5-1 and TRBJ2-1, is KAGVTQTPRYLIKTRGQQVTLSCSPISGHRSVSWYQQTPGQGLQFLFEYFSETQRNKGNFPGRFSGRQFSNSRSEMNVSTLELGDSALYLCASSPRVGGFNEQFFGPGTRLTVL.

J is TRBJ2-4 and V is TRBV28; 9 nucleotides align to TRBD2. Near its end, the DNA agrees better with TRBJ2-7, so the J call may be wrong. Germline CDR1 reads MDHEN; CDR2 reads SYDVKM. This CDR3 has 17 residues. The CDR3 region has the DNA TGTGCCAGCAGTTTGGCTAGCGGGGACCCTTGGTACTACGAGCAGTACTTC. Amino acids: CASSLASGDPWYYEQYF.